The sequence of this TCR beta chain was determined in a study of blood T cell repertoires in COVID-19. Original methodology: Scientists estimated how many nucleated cells there were by amplifying reference gene primers. TCRdb keeps only in-frame clones here, not all; method: immunoSEQ multiplex PCR. D and trimming come from the DNA, and the V and J calls and clone size come from that table. There are 100,000 to 150,000 clones in the sample; 88% occur only once, and approximately 10% lies in the top ten. V shed 2 bases, J shed 5 bases, and the junction held 6 bases outside the gene matches. CDR3 length: 15 residues. The germline V gene has CDR1 PRHDT and CDR2 FYEKMQ (reference sequence).

The source is a man aged 45-65 years with acute or convalescent COVID-19. Source material: peripheral blood. The genes are TRBV13 and TRBJ2-3; 8 bases line up with TRBD2. The chain's CDR3 is CASSLWREEVDTQYF. Here the CDR3 DNA reads TGTGCCAGCAGCTTATGGCGGGAGGAGGTAGATACGCAGTATTTT.